This T cell receptor beta chain was identified during a study of OX40 agonist ivuxolimab in advanced cancers. About the study: The study treated patients with ivuxolimab, an agonistic anti-OX40 (CD134) antibody. Findings of the study overall: Also showing low normalized T-cell clonal expansion were some of the nonresponders.

Anyone with autoimmune disease history or systemic immunosuppression was excluded. Turning to this clone: Antigen: not known.

Only in-frame clones appear in the TCRdb table, and some are missing; sequencing was by immunoSEQ multiplex PCR. The sample gives 73,000 or so clones, roughly 85% of which show up once; 0.61% is in the top ten. Trimming pared 0 bases from V and 0 bases from J, leaving 19 bases between. The germline CDR1 and CDR2 sequences are SGHRS and YFSETQ. This CDR3 is 19 amino acids long. The specimen was CD4+ or CD8+ T cells sorted from blood, collected in a trial of the OX40 agonist ivuxolimab. The genes are TRBV5-1 and TRBJ1-3; D perhaps matches TRBD1 (6 bases). This clonotype was sampled from an adult with an advanced solid tumor such as melanoma, head and neck, liver or kidney cancer. In DNA form, the CDR3 reads TGCGCCAGCAGCTTGGAAGGTCCAAGGGGGGATTACTCTGGAAACACCATATATTTT. It codes for CASSLEGPRGDYSGNTIYF.